The subject of this entry is one TCR beta chain. The record originates from a study of lymphopenia after photon versus proton radiotherapy. Repertoires were generated with immunoSEQ multiplex PCR, while TCRdb's copy carries only in-frame clones and drops some. The sample records approximately 13,000 clones, over 75% being singletons. The sequencing here drew on peripheral blood, taken from a patient treated with photon-based radiotherapy. The clonotype comes from a man in his forties or fifties with gastric cancer.

CDR3 DNA: TGTGCCAGCAGCCCCCATCTGGGCAGGGGTGAGCAGTTCTTC. This codes for CASSPHLGRGEQFF. The J gene is TRBJ2-1, the V gene TRBV11-3, with D maybe TRBD1 (6 bases). Germline CDR1 and CDR2: SGHNT and YENEEA. Trimming left V 5 bases short and J 9 bases short, with 17 bases between. The CDR3 runs to 14 residues.